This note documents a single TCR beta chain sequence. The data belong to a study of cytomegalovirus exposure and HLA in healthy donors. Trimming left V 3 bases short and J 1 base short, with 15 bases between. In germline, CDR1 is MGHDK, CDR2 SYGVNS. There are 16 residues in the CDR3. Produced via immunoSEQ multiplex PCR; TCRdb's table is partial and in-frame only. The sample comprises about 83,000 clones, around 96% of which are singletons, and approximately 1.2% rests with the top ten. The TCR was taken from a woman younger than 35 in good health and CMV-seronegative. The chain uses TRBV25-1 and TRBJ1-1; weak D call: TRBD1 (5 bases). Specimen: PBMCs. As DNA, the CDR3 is TGTGCCAGCAGTGACCCGGGGGGGTTGAGGAACACTGAAGCTTTCTTT. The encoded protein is CASSDPGGLRNTEAFF.